This T cell receptor (beta chain) was sequenced in a study of OX40 agonist ivuxolimab in advanced cancers. Study-wide context: The costimulatory receptor OX40 (CD134) was targeted by ivuxolimab, a fully human IgG2 agonistic monoclonal antibody. A male proportion of 70% to 90% and a mean age of 60 years, ranging from about 20 to 80, were recorded for the dose-escalation cohort. Among the 50 to 55 dose-escalation patients, around 19 had hepatocellular carcinoma, 15 or so melanoma, 9 renal cell carcinoma and 9 head and neck cancer. Peripheral TCRbeta sequencing aimed to test whether ivuxolimab altered TCR sequence diversity and caused clonal T-cell expansion. Partial responses were achieved by three dose-escalation patients, of whom one had hepatocellular carcinoma and two had cutaneous melanoma. Patients were allowed to have had prior anti-PD-1, anti-PD-L1 or anti-CTLA-4 therapy, and around two fifths of the dose-escalation patients had been treated with checkpoint inhibitors. Intravenous ivuxolimab was administered to patients every 2 weeks at six dose levels: 0.01, 0.1, 0.3, 1.5, 3 and 10 mg/kg. The paper reports the monotherapy dose-escalation portion (N = 52 patients) of the phase I ivuxolimab trial.

Patients with a history of autoimmune disease or receiving systemic immunosuppression were excluded from the trial. Peripheral blood for TCR sequencing was collected from all dose cohorts at baseline, on cycle 4 day 1, and on cycle 7 day 1. The samples were taken from a phase I, first-in-human, multicenter, open-label dose-escalation trial of ivuxolimab. Adults with locally advanced or metastatic melanoma, renal cell, hepatocellular, or head and neck squamous cell carcinoma were enrolled in the trial. Before TCR sequencing, CD4+ T cells and CD8+ T cells were sorted from peripheral blood as separate populations. Genomic DNA was extracted from sorted cells for sequencing of the TCRbeta CDR3 region. The immunoSEQ Assay was used for sequencing of TCRbeta CDR3 regions. TCRdb mirrors the immuneACCESS table, restricted to in-frame sequences. Some clones are absent from its copies; in checked studies, under half trace to an unresolved V gene, and the reason for the others is unknown. Present in this sample are 90,000 to 100,000 clones, 90% of which were seen just once. Just over 0.15% of the sample goes to the ten largest clones.

V drops 1 base and J drops 7 bases, leaving 14 bases in between. Looking up the germline V gene yields CDR1 SGDLS and CDR2 YYNGEE. The CDR3 runs 14 amino acids, cysteine and phenylalanine included. The entry retains the CDR3 DNA only, 42 bases that are in frame from base 1. The table lists this clone with a few counts. What antigen it recognizes has not been identified. Base-call qualities are not available, and no considerably larger clone is one nucleotide away. Study-wide findings and limitations: At doses of 0.1 to 3.0 mg/kg, clonal expansion of both CD4+ and CD8+ T cells in blood was seen between baseline and week 6. In the 0.1-3.0 mg/kg groups, partial responders were among the patients with the lowest normalized peripheral clonal expansion, particularly in CD8+ T cells. Antigen specificity was not determined for the clonally expanded peripheral T cells. After ivuxolimab, expanded clones were on average more numerous among CD8+ T cells than among CD4+ T cells. Low levels of normalized T-cell clonal expansion were also seen in some nonresponding patients.

The material sequenced was CD4+ or CD8+ T cells sorted from blood, taken in a trial of the OX40 agonist ivuxolimab. The rearranged chain carries TRBV9 and TRBJ2-5; the D segment cannot be called with confidence. The sequence was collected from an adult with an advanced solid tumor such as melanoma, head and neck, liver or kidney cancer. In nucleotides, the sequence is TGTGCCAGCAGCGTATCCCAAGGCGAAGGGACCCAGTACTTC. Its protein product is CASSVSQGEGTQYF.